Below, 30 T cell receptor beta chains from the same sample are listed, as sequenced in a study of cytomegalovirus exposure and HLA in healthy donors. Profiling relied on immunoSEQ multiplex PCR, and the TCRdb table lists in-frame clones only, not all of them. The sample holds about 56,000 clones, 85% to 95% seen once. Sequencing input: PBMCs. Source of these receptors: a woman in her late teens or twenties in good health and CMV-seropositive.

This clone was detected once. The same CDR3 arises from other DNA sequences in this sample as well. V gene TRBV4-3 combines with J gene TRBJ1-5; unclear D gene. V lost 0 bases and J lost 6, with 12 bases in between. The CDR3 consists of 15 residues. CDR1 and CDR2 (germline): LGHNA, YSLEER. CDR3 bases: TGCGCCAGCAGCCAAGATCGGGGAGCTACTCAGCCCCAGCATTTT. Protein product: CASSQDRGATQPQHF.

V gene TRBV5-6 combines with J gene TRBJ2-1; 7 bases agree with TRBD2. This CDR3 spans 16 amino acids. V dropped 4 bases and J dropped 0; count of bases not matched to a gene: 7. Germline CDR1 and CDR2: SGHDT and YYEEEE. CDR3 region: CASSTSRLASYNEQFF. CDR3 in DNA: TGTGCCAGCAGCACCTCACGACTAGCCTCCTACAATGAGCAGTTCTTC.

In its sample, this clone was seen once. V is TRBV19 and J is TRBJ1-2; 9 bases are shared with TRBD1. The CDR3 runs 15 residues. V shed 9 bases and J 8 bases; nucleotides not matched to a gene: 16. Germline V gives CDR1 LNHDA, CDR2 SQIVND (reference sequence). CDR3 residues: CASQSPGQGARGYTF. CDR3 nucleotides: TGTGCCAGCCAATCTCCGGGACAGGGCGCCAGGGGCTACACCTTC. The variable domain in full, with the rest retrieved from reference TRBV19 and TRBJ1-2, is DGGITQSPKYLFRKEGQNVTLSCEQNLNHDAMYWYRQDPGQGLRLIYYSQIVNDFQKGDIAEGYSVSREKKESFPLTVTSAQKNPTAFYLCASQSPGQGARGYTFGSGTRLTVV.

The chain couples TRBV5-1 to TRBJ2-5, with 12 bases identical to TRBD1. Gene TRBJ2-7 matches the end of the DNA better, so the J call may be wrong. Germline values: CDR1 SGHRS, CDR2 YFSETQ. This CDR3 has 16 residues. As DNA, the CDR3 is TGCGCCAGCAGCTTGGAGGGACAGGGGGCACGATACGAGCAGTACTTC. Translation gives CASSLEGQGARYEQYF.

This chain connects TRBV5-1 to TRBJ1-5; possibly TRBD1 for D (5 bases). The CDR3 is 15 residues long. V shed 2 bases and J shed 3 bases, with 12 bases lying between them. Germline lookup yields CDR1 SGHRS and CDR2 YFSETQ. The CDR3 DNA reads as TGCGCCAGCAGCTTTGGCGACAGCCCCAATCAGCCCCAGCATTTT. Its protein product is CASSFGDSPNQPQHF.

The chain recombines TRBV6-1 with TRBJ1-2; D is unresolved. The CDR3 runs to 14 residues. Trimming stripped 0 bases from V and 8 bases from J, with 13 bases between. CDR1 is MNHNS and CDR2 is SASEGT in the germline V gene. CDR3 nucleotide sequence: TGTGCCAGCAGTGAAGCGATGGTGGGAGCGGGCTACACCTTC. Residues: CASSEAMVGAGYTF.

This clone showed up just once. This CDR3 is CASSLALAGGTQETQYF. CDR3 coding DNA: TGTGCCAGCAGCTTAGCGCTTGCGGGGGGGACGCAAGAGACCCAGTACTTC. This chain connects TRBV7-6 to TRBJ2-5; 9 bases are a match to TRBD2. CDR1 and CDR2 from the germline V gene are SGHVS and FNYEAQ. With 0 bases clipped from V and 2 bases from J, the junction kept 7 bases outside the gene matches. The CDR3 runs 17 residues.

This chain uses TRBV25-1 with TRBJ1-1, with 8 positions matching TRBD1. Germline CDR1 is MGHDK and CDR2 is SYGVNS. Trimming cost V 7 bases and J 3 bases; bases outside gene matches: 7. CDR3 length: 14 amino acids. This chain's CDR3 is CASTRTGKDTEAFF. The CDR3 coding sequence is TGTGCCAGCACGAGGACAGGGAAGGACACTGAAGCTTTCTTT.

CDR3 protein: CASSRPTSGGPQETQYF. The CDR3 DNA is TGTGCCAGCAGCCGCCCGACTAGCGGGGGGCCCCAAGAGACCCAGTACTTC. The gene calls are TRBV7-9 and TRBJ2-5; 13 bases are shared with TRBD2. The CDR3 is 17 amino acids. Trimming at V came to 5 bases and at J to 1 base, leaving 7 bases not matched to a gene. Germline CDR1 and CDR2: SEHNR and FQNEAQ (reference sequence). The full variable domain, with the rest looked up from reference TRBV7-9 and TRBJ2-5, is DTGVSQNPRHKITKRGQNVTFRCDPISEHNRLYWYRQTLGQGPEFLTYFQNEAQLEKSRLLSDRFSAERPKGSFSTLEIQRTEQGDSAMYLCASSRPTSGGPQETQYFGPGTRLLVL.

The chain carries TRBV5-1 and TRBJ1-4; 8 bases map to TRBD1. J was trimmed by 6 bases and V by 3 bases; bases with no gene match: 7. CDR3 length: 15 residues. Germline V gene sequence: CDR1 SGHRS, CDR2 YFSETQ. The CDR3 DNA reads as TGCGCCAGCAGCTCAGATGGACAGGGATATGAAAAACTGTTTTTT. It encodes CASSSDGQGYEKLFF.

The chain joins TRBV27 to TRBJ1-1, with 7 bases identical to TRBD1. The germline V gene encodes CDR1 MNHEY and CDR2 SMNVEV (reference sequence). CDR3 length: 14 residues. Trimming cost V 5 bases and J 5 bases; bases outside gene matches: 8. CDR3 in DNA: TGTGCCAGCAGTAAGCCAACAGGGGATACTGAAGCTTTCTTT. Translating gives CASSKPTGDTEAFF.

V and J are TRBV6-6 and TRBJ2-5; 8 nucleotides line up with TRBD1. The germline V gene has CDR1 MNHNY and CDR2 SVGAGI (reference sequence). Losses at the gene ends were 8 bases for V and 1 base for J; bases not matched to a gene: 12. This CDR3 is built from 16 residues. For the CDR3, the DNA is TGTGCCAGCGTACCCTACCCAGGGACAGGCCAAGAGACCCAGTACTTC. Translating it yields CASVPYPGTGQETQYF.

The chain joins TRBV13 to TRBJ2-7; 7 bases map to TRBD1. The CDR3 contains 14 residues. The J segment lost 0 bases and the V segment lost 5 bases, leaving 4 bases of the junction unmatched. CDR1 and CDR2 (germline): PRHDT, FYEKMQ (reference sequence). The CDR3 here is CASSLTGASYEQYF. CDR3 DNA: TGTGCCAGCAGCCTCACAGGGGCCTCCTACGAGCAGTACTTC.

J is TRBJ2-4 and V is TRBV5-8; TRBD1 might be the D (6 bases). The germline V and J ends were trimmed by 4 bases and 0 bases, with 14 bases remaining between them. The CDR3 loop spans 16 amino acids. From germline, CDR1 is SGHTS and CDR2 YDEGEE. CDR3 loop: CASSPGQFLAKNIQYF. CDR3 sequence (DNA): TGTGCCAGCAGCCCCGGACAGTTCCTAGCCAAAAACATTCAGTACTTC.

V usage is TRBV5-5 and J usage is TRBJ1-2, with D unclear. Germline V gene sequence: CDR1 SGHKS, CDR2 YYEKEE (reference sequence). Trimming pared 8 bases from V and 3 bases from J, leaving 23 bases between. The CDR3 spans 16 residues. For the CDR3, the DNA is TGTGCCAGTTCGGATACGCAAACGGGGTTCGACTATGGCTACACCTTC. Protein product: CASSDTQTGFDYGYTF.

The rearrangement links TRBV9 to TRBJ2-1, with TRBD2 identical over 9 bases. Germline CDR1 reads SGDLS; CDR2 reads YYNGEE. Unmatched junction bases numbered 6, after V lost 2 bases and J lost 6 bases. This CDR3 is 15 amino acids long. CDR3 amino acids: CASSVQRGVVNEQFF. The CDR3 bases are TGTGCCAGCAGCGTCCAGCGGGGGGTTGTCAATGAGCAGTTCTTC.

The V call is TRBV7-2, the J call TRBJ1-6, with 7 bases identical to TRBD1. Per germline, CDR1 SGHTA and CDR2 FQGNSA. There are 15 residues in the CDR3. With 5 bases clipped from V and 2 bases from J, the junction kept 3 bases outside the gene matches. CDR3 DNA sequence: TGTGCCAGCAGCCTGGACAGGCCCTATAATTCACCCCTCCACTTT. Protein sequence: CASSLDRPYNSPLHF.

The chain recombines TRBV28 with TRBJ2-7, with D possibly matching TRBD2 (6 bases). Trimming removed 6 bases at V and 6 bases at J, with 15 bases between. This CDR3 contains 13 residues. In germline, CDR1 is MDHEN, CDR2 SYDVKM. In DNA, the CDR3 is TGTGCCAGCAGCAACCCAGGCGGGGTCGAGCAGTACTTC. Protein sequence: CASSNPGGVEQYF.

This chain joins TRBV13 and TRBJ1-5; TRBD1 agrees at 11 bases. CDR1 and CDR2 from the germline V gene are PRHDT and FYEKMQ (reference sequence). The CDR3 length is 15 residues. V shed 5 bases and J 5 bases; nucleotides not matched to a gene: 5. The CDR3, as DNA: TGTGCCAGCAGCCTACGGACAGGGGGCGATCAGCCCCAGCATTTT. Translated, it gives CASSLRTGGDQPQHF.

Concerning this clone itself: The junction shows a germline mismatch at one end, possibly a read error. The V and J genes are TRBV28 and TRBJ2-7; 8 nucleotides match TRBD2. The germline gives CDR1 MDHEN, CDR2 SYDVKM. This CDR3 contains 16 residues. The CDR3 DNA follows: TGTGCCAGCAGTTTTCCCCAGCGGGGGTTCTCCCACGAGCAGTACTTC. Translating gives CASSFPQRGFSHEQYF.

The chain links TRBV5-4 to TRBJ1-6; no clear D. Germline CDR1 is SGHNT and CDR2 is YYREEE (reference sequence). The CDR3 has 15 amino acids. The V and J ends lost 4 bases and 7 bases respectively, with 15 bases between them. The CDR3 DNA follows: TGTGCCAGCAGCCCGTATAGTGGGCTGAATTCACCCCTCCACTTT. Its translation is CASSPYSGLNSPLHF.

The V call is TRBV10-2, the J call TRBJ2-5; TRBD1 matches 9 bases. The CDR3 totals 15 residues. Germline-derived CDR1 and CDR2 are WSHSY and SAAADI. V was pared by 6 bases and J by 4 bases, with 9 bases of the junction left unmatched. Written as DNA, the CDR3 is TGCGCCAGCAGCCCGGGACAGGGAGGATTAGAGACCCAGTACTTC. This codes for CASSPGQGGLETQYF.

This rearrangement joins TRBV11-2 to TRBJ1-3; no reliable D call. The germline gives CDR1 SGHAT, CDR2 FQNNGV. This CDR3 spans 19 amino acids. Trimming removed 0 bases from V and 3 bases from J, with 21 bases in between. The CDR3 spells CASSLDQSSWAQGGNTIYF. The CDR3 nucleotides read TGTGCCAGCAGCTTAGATCAAAGTTCTTGGGCCCAAGGTGGAAACACCATATATTTT.

This chain uses TRBV28 with TRBJ1-5; TRBD1 is a possible D gene (6 bases). The V gene lost 7 bases and the J gene lost 6 bases, with 16 bases spanning the gap. The CDR3 is 14 residues long. CDR1 and CDR2 from the germline V gene are MDHEN and SYDVKM. CDR3 region: CASIPNRVGQPQHF. The DNA of the CDR3 is TGTGCCAGCATCCCCAACAGGGTGGGTCAGCCCCAGCATTTT.

J is TRBJ1-1 and V is TRBV5-6; 9 nucleotides match TRBD1. Trimming removed 6 bases from V and 7 bases from J; junction bases left unmatched: 10. This CDR3 contains 14 residues. CDR1 is SGHDT, CDR2 YYEEEE, per germline. For the CDR3, the DNA is TGTGCCAGCAAAACGGGACAGGGAGCCATTGAAGCTTTCTTT. It codes for CASKTGQGAIEAFF.

The genes are TRBV30 and TRBJ1-6; no clear D. CDR1 GTSNPN and CDR2 SVGIG come from the germline V gene (reference sequence). V dropped 0 bases and J dropped 9 bases, with 12 bases sitting between them. The CDR3 length is 14 residues. In DNA, the CDR3 is TGTGCCTGGAGTGTCGGGCGTGGAGGTTCACCCCTCCACTTT. This gives the protein CAWSVGRGGSPLHF.

V and J are TRBV5-6 and TRBJ1-1, with 9 bases aligning to TRBD1. CDR3 length: 14 residues. Germline V lookup: CDR1 SGHDT, CDR2 YYEEEE. The V gene end was trimmed by 3 bases and the J gene end by 8 bases; junction bases not matched to a gene: 8. The CDR3 is CASSYGTGRYEAFF. The CDR3 coding sequence is TGTGCCAGCAGCTACGGGACAGGGCGCTACGAAGCTTTCTTT.

The rearrangement links TRBV6-5 to TRBJ1-1, with D perhaps TRBD1 (5 bases). Trimming stripped 5 bases from V and 0 bases from J, with 10 bases between. The CDR3 consists of 14 residues. Germline values: CDR1 MNHEY, CDR2 SVGAGI. CDR3 loop: CASSGGGMNTEAFF. CDR3 nucleotides: TGTGCCAGCAGTGGGGGGGGTATGAACACTGAAGCTTTCTTT.

The chain links TRBV5-1 to TRBJ2-1; 7 bases are a match to TRBD2. The CDR3 runs 16 residues. J gave up 8 bases and V 0 bases, and 11 bases lay outside the gene matches. Germline V gene lookup returns CDR1 SGHRS and CDR2 YFSETQ. CDR3 nucleotides: TGCGCCAGCAGCTTGGCCGGGACTACTTCCCAGCATGAGCAGTTCTTC. The encoded protein is CASSLAGTTSQHEQFF.

This clone was counted a single time. The chain couples TRBV6-1 to TRBJ2-2; D is possibly TRBD2 (6 bases). The CDR3 is made up of 13 amino acids. The ends were cut back, 5 bases at V and 5 bases at J, with 9 bases in the middle. Looked up from germline, CDR1 is MNHNS and CDR2 is SASEGT. The CDR3 protein is CASSLTSTGELFF. The CDR3 region has the DNA TGTGCCAGCAGTCTGACTAGTACCGGGGAGCTGTTTTTT.